This T cell receptor (beta chain) came from a study of blood T cell repertoires in COVID-19. Study as a whole: Samples taken during acute and convalescent COVID-19 were collected in the United States, Italy and Spain. T cells, B-cell-depleted T cells, or PBMCs provided the cDNA or gDNA that served as material.

This CDR3 contains 14 residues. Germline-derived CDR1 and CDR2 are SQVTM and ANQGSEA. V lost 3 bases and J 2 bases, leaving 11 bases between the germline ends. The authors' processing: Nucleated cell counts were estimated from reference gene primer amplification. TCRdb keeps only in-frame clones here, not all; method: immunoSEQ multiplex PCR. The V and J calls and clone size are taken from that table; D and trimming were inferred from the DNA. Altogether roughly 200,000 clones are present, approximately 90% being singletons, with the ten largest covering 5.5% to 7%. This sequence joins TRBV29-1 and TRBJ2-1; a weak D match, TRBD1 (6 bases). This receptor was taken from a man of 80 years or more with acute or convalescent COVID-19. Material: peripheral blood. The CDR3 bases are TGCAGCGTTGACCAGGGACATGCCTACAATGAGCAGTTCTTC. This sequence encodes CSVDQGHAYNEQFF.